The clone carrying this T cell receptor (beta chain) was found many times. RNA transcripts yielded amplified TCR beta CDR3 regions. In the first-round RT-PCR of the TCR CDR3, the HTBI primer set was used. In TCRdb, the multiplex PCR reads were re-called with MiXCR into one record per CDR3 protein. The sample holds 380,000 or so distinct CDR3 sequences, roughly 14% seen once. This sample is part of a study of T cells in Graves' hyperthyroidism and ophthalmopathy. As for the study in general: Before treatment of any kind, peripheral blood was taken at initial diagnosis.

Between the trimmed V and J ends, which lost 3 bases and 5 bases, there was a span of 13 bases. The length of the CDR3 is 14 residues. Germline CDR1 is SNHLY and CDR2 is FYNNEI. The rearrangement uses TRBV2 and TRBJ2-5, with a weak D call TRBD2 (7 bases). Sequenced input: blood. This TCR was sampled from a man aged 25-45 years with Graves' hyperthyroidism that later progressed to Graves' ophthalmopathy. As DNA, the CDR3 is TGTGCCAGCAGTGAGGGGGGGGCCGCCGAGACCCAGTACTTC. Its translation: CASSEGGAAETQYF.